This TCR beta chain was recovered during a study of blood T cell repertoires in COVID-19. Overall study context: There were acute and convalescent COVID-19 samples, and they came from the United States, Italy and Spain.

Recruitment covered about 26 US areas and drew participants whose ages spanned roughly 18 to 100 years. Participants had their cohort set by participant-reported clinical history. Assay: immunoSEQ multiplex PCR; the TCRdb copy retains only in-frame clones and omits some. The top ten hold roughly 4% of the sample, which has under 400,000 clones, approximately 83% seen once. Trimming removed 0 bases at V and 8 bases at J, with 15 bases between. Per the germline V gene, CDR1 is SGDLS and CDR2 is YYNGEE. The CDR3 is 15 amino acids. Sequencing was done on a sample of PBMCs or T cells enriched from blood (not recorded which). This chain uses TRBV9 with TRBJ2-1; D might be TRBD2 (5 bases). This clonotype was sampled from a woman aged 40 to 49 with acute COVID-19. DNA of the CDR3: TGTGCCAGCAGCGTAGCTCCAAGTGGGAGCTATGAGCAGTTCTTC. It specifies CASSVAPSGSYEQFF.